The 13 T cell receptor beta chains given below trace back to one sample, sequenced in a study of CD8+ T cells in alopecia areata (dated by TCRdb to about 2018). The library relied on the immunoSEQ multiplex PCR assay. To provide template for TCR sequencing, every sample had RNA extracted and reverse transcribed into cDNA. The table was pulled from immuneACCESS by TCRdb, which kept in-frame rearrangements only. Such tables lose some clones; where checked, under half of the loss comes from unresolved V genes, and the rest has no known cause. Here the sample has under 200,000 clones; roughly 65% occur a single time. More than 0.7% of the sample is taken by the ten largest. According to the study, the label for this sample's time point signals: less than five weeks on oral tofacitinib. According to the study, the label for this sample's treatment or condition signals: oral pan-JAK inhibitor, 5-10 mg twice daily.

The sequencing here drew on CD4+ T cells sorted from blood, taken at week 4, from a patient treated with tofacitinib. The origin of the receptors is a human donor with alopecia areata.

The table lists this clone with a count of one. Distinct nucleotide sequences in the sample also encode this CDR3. In DNA form, the CDR3 reads TGTGCCTGGAGTGCGGGCTATGGCTACACCTTC. Residues: CAWSAGYGYTF. The gene calls are TRBV30 and TRBJ1-2; D is uncertain. CDR3 size: 11 residues. Germline V lookup: CDR1 GTSNPN, CDR2 SVGIG (reference sequence). V lost 1 base and J 4 bases, leaving 4 bases between the germline ends.

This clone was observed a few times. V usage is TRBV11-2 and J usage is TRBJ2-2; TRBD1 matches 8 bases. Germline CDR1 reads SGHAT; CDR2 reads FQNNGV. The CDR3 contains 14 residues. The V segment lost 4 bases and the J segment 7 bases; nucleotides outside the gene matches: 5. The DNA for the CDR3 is TGTGCCAGCAGCTCCCAGGGGGCCAGCGGGGAGCTGTTTTTT. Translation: CASSSQGASGELFF.

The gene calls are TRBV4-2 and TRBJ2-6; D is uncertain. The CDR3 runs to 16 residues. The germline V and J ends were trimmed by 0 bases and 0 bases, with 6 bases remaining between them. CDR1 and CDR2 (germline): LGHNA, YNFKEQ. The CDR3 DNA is TGTGCCAGCAGCCAAGACGCCCTCTCTGGGGCCAACGTCCTGACTTTC. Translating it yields CASSQDALSGANVLTF.

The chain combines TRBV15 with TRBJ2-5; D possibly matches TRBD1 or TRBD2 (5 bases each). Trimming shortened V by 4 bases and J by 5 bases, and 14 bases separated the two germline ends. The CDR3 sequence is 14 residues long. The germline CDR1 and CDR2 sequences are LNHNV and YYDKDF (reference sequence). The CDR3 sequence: CATSMGRLGETQYF. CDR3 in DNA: TGTGCCACCAGCATGGGACGGTTGGGTGAGACCCAGTACTTC.

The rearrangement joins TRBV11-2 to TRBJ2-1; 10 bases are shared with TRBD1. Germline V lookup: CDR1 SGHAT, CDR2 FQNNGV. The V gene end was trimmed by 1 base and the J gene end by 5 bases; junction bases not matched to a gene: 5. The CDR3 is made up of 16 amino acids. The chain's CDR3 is CASSLGGTGVHNEQFF. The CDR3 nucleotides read TGTGCCAGCAGCTTAGGGGGGACAGGGGTCCACAATGAGCAGTTCTTC.

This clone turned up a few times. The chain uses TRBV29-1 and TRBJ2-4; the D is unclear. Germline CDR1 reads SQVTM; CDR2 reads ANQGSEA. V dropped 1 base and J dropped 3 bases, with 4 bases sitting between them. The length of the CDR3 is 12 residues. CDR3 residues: CSVEVFKNIQYF. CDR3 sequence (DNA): TGCAGCGTTGAAGTTTTCAAAAACATTCAGTACTTC.

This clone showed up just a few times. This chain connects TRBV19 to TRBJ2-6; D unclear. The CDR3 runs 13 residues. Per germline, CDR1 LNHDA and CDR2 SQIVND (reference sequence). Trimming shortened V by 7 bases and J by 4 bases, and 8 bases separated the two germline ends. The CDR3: CASTLRGANVLTF. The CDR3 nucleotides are TGTGCCAGTACTCTCCGGGGGGCCAACGTCCTGACTTTC.

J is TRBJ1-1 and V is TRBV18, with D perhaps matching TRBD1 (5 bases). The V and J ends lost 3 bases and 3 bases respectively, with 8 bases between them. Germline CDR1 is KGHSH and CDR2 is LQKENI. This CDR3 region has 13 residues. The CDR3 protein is CASSPDTYTEAFF. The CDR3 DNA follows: TGTGCCAGCTCACCGGACACCTACACTGAAGCTTTCTTT.

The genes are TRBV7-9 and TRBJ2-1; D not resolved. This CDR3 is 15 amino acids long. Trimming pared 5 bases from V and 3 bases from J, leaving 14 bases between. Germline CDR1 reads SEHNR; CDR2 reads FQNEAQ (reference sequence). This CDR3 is CASSQQASIYNEQFF. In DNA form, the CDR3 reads TGTGCCAGCAGCCAGCAGGCTTCTATCTACAATGAGCAGTTCTTC. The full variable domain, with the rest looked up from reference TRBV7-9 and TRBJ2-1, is DTGVSQNPRHKITKRGQNVTFRCDPISEHNRLYWYRQTLGQGPEFLTYFQNEAQLEKSRLLSDRFSAERPKGSFSTLEIQRTEQGDSAMYLCASSQQASIYNEQFFGPGTRLTVL.

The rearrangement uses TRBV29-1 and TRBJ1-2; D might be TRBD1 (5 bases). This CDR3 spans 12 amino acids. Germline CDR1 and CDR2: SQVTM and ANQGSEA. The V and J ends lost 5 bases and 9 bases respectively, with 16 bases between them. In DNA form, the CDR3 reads TGCAGCGTTTTAGTCCAGGGATCGAGCTACACCTTC. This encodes CSVLVQGSSYTF.

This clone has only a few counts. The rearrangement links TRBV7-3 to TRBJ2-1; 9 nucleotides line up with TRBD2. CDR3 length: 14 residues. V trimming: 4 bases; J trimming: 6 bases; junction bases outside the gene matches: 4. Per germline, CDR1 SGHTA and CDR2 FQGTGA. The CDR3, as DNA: TGTGCCAGCAGCTCCGCGGGGGGGCCCAATGAGCAGTTCTTC. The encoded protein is CASSSAGGPNEQFF.

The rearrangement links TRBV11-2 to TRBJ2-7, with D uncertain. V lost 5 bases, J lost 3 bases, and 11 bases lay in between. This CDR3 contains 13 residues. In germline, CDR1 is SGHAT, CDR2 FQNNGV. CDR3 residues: CASSPRLLYEQYF. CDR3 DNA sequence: TGTGCCAGCAGCCCCAGACTGCTCTACGAGCAGTACTTC.

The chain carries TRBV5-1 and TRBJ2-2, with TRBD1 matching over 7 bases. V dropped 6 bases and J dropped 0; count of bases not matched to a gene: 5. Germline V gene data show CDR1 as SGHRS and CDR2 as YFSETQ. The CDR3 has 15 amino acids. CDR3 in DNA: TGCGCCAGCAACCAGGACAGGCCGAACACCGGGGAGCTGTTTTTT. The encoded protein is CASNQDRPNTGELFF.